A selection of T cell receptor beta chains follows, all from one sample in a study of T cells in Graves' hyperthyroidism and ophthalmopathy. TCRdb ran MiXCR on the multiplex PCR reads and lists one entry per CDR3 protein. The data contain hundreds of thousands of distinct CDR3 sequences, around a sixth of them singletons. Sequencing was done on a sample of blood. The receptors derive from a woman under 30 with Graves' hyperthyroidism. Both conserved end residues are part of each CDR3. D genes are given only for firm matches. A row's size may be missing; if present it is once, few, many or a size class.

TRBD2	many	15	TRBV12-3/TRBV12-4	TRBJ2-7	TGTGCCAGCAGTTCCCCCCAGCGGGGCCGCTACGAGCAGTACTTC	CASSSPQRGRYEQYF
-	many	16	TRBV6-6	TRBJ1-4	TGTGCCAGCAGTTACAGGGCCCTTGCAACTAATGAAAAACTGTTTTTT	CASSYRALATNEKLFF
TRBD1	many	12	TRBV2	TRBJ1-4	TGTGCCAGCAGCGACAGGGGCGAAAAACTGTTTTTT	CASSDRGEKLFF
-	many	12	TRBV5-1	TRBJ1-2	TGCGCCAGCAGCTTTAATAGTGGTGGCTACACCTTC	CASSFNSGGYTF
TRBD2	few	12	TRBV7-9	TRBJ2-1	TGTGCCACTTTAGCGGGAGTTGGTGAGCAGTTCTTC	CATLAGVGEQFF
TRBD2	once	20	TRBV12-3/TRBV12-4	TRBJ2-3	TGTGCCAGCAGTTTCCTACCCCCGGGACTAGCGGGTCAGAGCACAGATACGCAGTATTTT	CASSFLPPGLAGQSTDTQYF
-	few	13	TRBV19	TRBJ1-5	TGTGCCAGTACCCTTTCTGGCAATCAGCCCCAGCATTTT	CASTLSGNQPQHF
-	many	14	TRBV15	TRBJ2-7	TGTGCCACCAGCAGAGATCGAGTTCTCTACGAGCAGTACTTC	CATSRDRVLYEQYF
TRBD1	many	12	TRBV18	TRBJ1-1	TGTGCCAGCTCTTGGGACAGGGCTGAAGCTTTCTTT	CASSWDRAEAFF
-	-	12	TRBV3-1	TRBJ2-1	TGTGCCAGCAGCCAAGGCTCTAGGCGGGTGTTCTTC	CASSQGSRRVFF
-	many	13	TRBV11-3	TRBJ2-3	TGTGCCAGCTCTCGTCAAGATACAGATACGCAGTATTTT	CASSRQDTDTQYF
-	few	15	TRBV4-1	TRBJ2-1	TGCGCCAGCAGAACAGCGGGCGTATCCTACAATGAGCAGTTCTTC	CASRTAGVSYNEQFF
-	few	16	TRBV3-1	TRBJ2-2	TGTGCCAGCAGCCAAGCTAAGGCCGCGAACACCGGGGAGCTGTTTTTT	CASSQAKAANTGELFF
-	many	12	TRBV12-3/TRBV12-4	TRBJ2-2	TGTGCCAGCACTCTGCCCCCCGGGGAGCTGTTTTTT	CASTLPPGELFF
TRBD1	many	17	TRBV3-1	TRBJ1-2	TGTGCCAGCAGCCAAGTTCCTTACAGGGGGCGTCACTATGGCTACACCTTC	CASSQVPYRGRHYGYTF
-	many	16	TRBV7-6	TRBJ2-3	TGTGCCAGCAGCTTGGCTTTATCTCCTTGGAGGGATATGCAGTATTTT	CASSLALSPWRDMQYF
TRBD2	-	16	TRBV7-8	TRBJ2-7	TGTGCCACCAATGCACGGGACTACCCTAGAAAGGGCGAGCAGTACTTC	CATNARDYPRKGEQYF
-	many	17	TRBV6-2/TRBV6-3	TRBJ1-5	TGTGCCAGCAGTTACGAGGTGAGGGGTTATAGCAATCAGCCCCAGCATTTT	CASSYEVRGYSNQPQHF
TRBD1	many	14	TRBV5-1	TRBJ1-1	TGCGCCAGCAGCATACAGGGGGAGAACACTGAAGCTTTCTTT	CASSIQGENTEAFF
TRBD2	-	16	TRBV6-1	TRBJ2-3	TGTGCCAGCATTCCCTTGGGGGGGGAGAGCACAGATACGCAGTATTTT	CASIPLGGESTDTQYF
TRBD2	many	16	TRBV11-1	TRBJ2-7	TGTGCCAGCAGTCGGGGAGGGGCAGGGCAGGCGTACGAGCAGTACTTC	CASSRGGAGQAYEQYF
-	-	15	TRBV5-1	TRBJ2-5	TGCGCCAGCAGCCCCCCCAAACAGGATCAAGAGACCCAGTACTTC	CASSPPKQDQETQYF
TRBD2	many	16	TRBV27	TRBJ2-7	TGTGCCAGCAGTTTAAGGCTTAGCGGGGTAATCTACGAGCAGTACTTC	CASSLRLSGVIYEQYF
-	few	13	TRBV6-1	TRBJ1-5	TGTGCCAGCAGCGACCCAGGGAAGCAGCCCCAGCATTTT	CASSDPGKQPQHF
TRBD1	-	13	TRBV5-8	TRBJ2-5	TGTGCCAGCAAGTACAGGGGAAAAGAGACCCAGTACTTC	CASKYRGKETQYF
TRBD1	many	14	TRBV12-3/TRBV12-4	TRBJ1-4	TGTGCCAGCAGTTTGGGGACAGGCCTTGAAAAACTGTTTTTT	CASSLGTGLEKLFF
-	-	12	TRBV30	TRBJ1-1	TGTGCCTGGGGGGACAAAAACACTGAAGCTTTCTTT	CAWGDKNTEAFF
TRBD2	few	15	TRBV5-8	TRBJ2-3	TGTGCCAGCAGCTTTAGCGGGGACAGCACAGATACGCAGTATTTT	CASSFSGDSTDTQYF
TRBD2	many	13	TRBV12-3/TRBV12-4	TRBJ2-7	TGTGCCAGCAGTTTAGATGCGGGGGGCGAGCAGTACTTC	CASSLDAGGEQYF
-	many	16	TRBV4-1	TRBJ1-4	TGCGCCAGCAGCCACTTATCGGGGGGGACTAATGAAAAACTGTTTTTT	CASSHLSGGTNEKLFF
-	many	17	TRBV6-1	TRBJ1-1	TGTGCCAGCAGCCGCAGGGCTCCCTTTTACATGAACACTGAAGCTTTCTTT	CASSRRAPFYMNTEAFF
-	many	13	TRBV6-1	TRBJ1-6	TGTGCCAGCAGCCTAAGTAGGAGTTCGCCCCTCCACTTT	CASSLSRSSPLHF
-	-	14	TRBV5-1	TRBJ1-1	TGCGCCAGCAGCTCCCTTGCGGGAGACACTGAAGCTTTCTTT	CASSSLAGDTEAFF
TRBD1	many	14	TRBV20-1	TRBJ2-1	TGCAGTGCTTCCGGGACAGGGGATTTCAATGAGCAGTTCTTC	CSASGTGDFNEQFF
TRBD2	many	16	TRBV11-3	TRBJ2-5	TGTGCCAGCAGCTTTATCATAGCGGGAGGGCCAGAGACCCAGTACTTC	CASSFIIAGGPETQYF
TRBD1	many	15	TRBV20-1	TRBJ2-1	TGCAGTGCCGATTCCGGGACAGGTCCTTACAATGAGCAGTTCTTC	CSADSGTGPYNEQFF
-	many	14	TRBV7-3	TRBJ2-1	TGTGCCAGCAGTCTAGGGGGTAATTTAAATGAGCAGTTCTTC	CASSLGGNLNEQFF
TRBD2	many	15	TRBV19	TRBJ2-1	TGTGCCAGTAGTATTCCCAGCGGGACTTCCAATGAGCAGTTCTTC	CASSIPSGTSNEQFF
-	many	14	TRBV2	TRBJ2-7	TGTGCCAGCAGTGAGCTAGCGTTCAACTACGAGCAGTACTTC	CASSELAFNYEQYF
TRBD1	many	15	TRBV6-1	TRBJ2-7	TGTGCCAGCAGTGAAGAAACAGGGGGCCCCTACGAGCAGTACTTC	CASSEETGGPYEQYF
-	many	14	TRBV5-1	TRBJ2-3	TGCGCCAGCAGTGAAACAGATAGCACAGATACGCAGTATTTT	CASSETDSTDTQYF
TRBD1	many	14	TRBV20-1	TRBJ2-3	TGCGCAGTACACCGGGACAGGGGCACAGATACGCAGTATTTT	CAVHRDRGTDTQYF
TRBD2	-	17	TRBV7-9	TRBJ2-3	TGTGCCAGCAGCCGTACTACTAGCGGGAGGATGGCAGATACGCAGTATTTT	CASSRTTSGRMADTQYF
TRBD1	-	15	TRBV6-1	TRBJ1-5	TGTGCCAGCAGTTTGTATAGGGACAGCCGGCAGCCCCAGCATTTT	CASSLYRDSRQPQHF
TRBD1	many	15	TRBV5-6	TRBJ2-7	TGTGCCAGCAGCATCAGGGGGCGAGGGATCTACGAGCAGTACTTC	CASSIRGRGIYEQYF
-	-	14	TRBV4-1	TRBJ1-1	TGCGCCAGCAGCCAGGTGTCGTCTAACACTGAAGCTTTCTTT	CASSQVSSNTEAFF
-	many	15	TRBV5-1	TRBJ1-6	TGCGCCAGCAGCTTACTACGACTAGGGAATTCACCCCTCCACTTT	CASSLLRLGNSPLHF
-	few	12	TRBV10-3	TRBJ1-2	TGTGCCATCAGTATAAATCAGGGTGGCTACACCTTC	CAISINQGGYTF
-	-	13	TRBV30	TRBJ1-5	TGTGCCTGGGCTAAAGATAGCAATCAGCCCCAGCATTTT	CAWAKDSNQPQHF
-	-	12	TRBV5-1	TRBJ2-5	TGCGCCAGCAGCTTGGCCCAAGAGATCCAGTACTTC	CASSLAQEIQYF
-	-	15	TRBV4-1	TRBJ1-5	TGCGCCAGCAGCCAAGTGGACCGGACCAATCAGCCCCAGCATTTT	CASSQVDRTNQPQHF
-	many	14	TRBV7-6	TRBJ1-2	TGTGCCAGCAGCTTAACGGTGGAGGCCTATGGCTACACCTTC	CASSLTVEAYGYTF
TRBD2	few	14	TRBV20-1	TRBJ2-1	TGCAGTGCTAGAGACCTCGGGGGGGGCAATGAGCAGTTCTTC	CSARDLGGGNEQFF
TRBD1	-	15	TRBV10-3	TRBJ2-7	TGTGCCATCTGGGCGGGACAGGGGGTGACCTACGAGCAGTACTTC	CAIWAGQGVTYEQYF
-	many	14	TRBV20-1	TRBJ2-7	TGCAGTGCCCCTGTGGCCAGGGGACCTTACGAGCAGTACTTC	CSAPVARGPYEQYF
TRBD1	many	15	TRBV12-3/TRBV12-4	TRBJ1-3	TGTGCCAGCAGCCGACAGGGGGCTGGAGAAAACACCATATATTTT	CASSRQGAGENTIYF
-	-	17	TRBV4-1	TRBJ1-6	TGCGCCAGCAGCCAAGACTGGGGAGGGGACTATAATTCACCCCTCCACTTT	CASSQDWGGDYNSPLHF
-	many	15	TRBV20-1	TRBJ2-5	TGCAGTGCTAGAGTCCCGGGCAGAAGCCAAGAGACCCAGTACTTC	CSARVPGRSQETQYF
-	-	14	TRBV28	TRBJ2-7	TGTGCCAGCAGCCAAGAGAGGGCGGGATCCGAGCAGTACTTC	CASSQERAGSEQYF
-	many	15	TRBV7-9	TRBJ1-2	TGTGCCAGCAGTGAATCGGGCGGACGGGGCTATGGCTACACCTTC	CASSESGGRGYGYTF